This T cell receptor beta chain was found in a study of T cells in Graves' hyperthyroidism and ophthalmopathy. RNA transcripts yielded amplified TCR beta CDR3 regions. The TCR CDR3 first-round RT-PCR relied on the HTBI primer set. MiXCR was run by TCRdb on the multiplex PCR reads, yielding one entry per CDR3 protein. The table has 500,000 to 700,000 distinct CDR3 sequences, over 15% seen once. CDR1 SGHRS and CDR2 YFSETQ come from the germline V gene. The V gene end was trimmed by 4 bases and the J gene end by 3 bases; junction bases not matched to a gene: 7. The length of the CDR3 is 14 residues. This clonotype was counted many times. No ophthalmopathy progression within 18 months constituted stable Graves' hyperthyroidism.

The chain joins TRBV5-1 to TRBJ2-7; 7 nucleotides match TRBD2. The receptor comes from a woman aged 18-29 years with Graves' hyperthyroidism. Sequencing input: blood. The CDR3 loop is CASSPQTSFYEQYF. CDR3 sequence (DNA): TGCGCCAGCAGCCCGCAGACTAGCTTCTACGAGCAGTACTTC. The full variable domain, in which reference TRBV5-1 and TRBJ2-7 provide the parts outside the CDR3, is KAGVTQTPRYLIKTRGQQVTLSCSPISGHRSVSWYQQTPGQGLQFLFEYFSETQRNKGNFPGRFSGRQFSNSRSEMNVSTLELGDSALYLCASSPQTSFYEQYFGPGTRLTVT.